The clone carrying this TCR beta chain was counted once. What it binds is not known. Germline V lookup: CDR1 SGHRS, CDR2 YFSETQ. Trimming cost V 0 bases and J 0 bases, with 9 bases left between them. The CDR3 consists of 15 residues. The repertoire was sequenced with immunoSEQ multiplex PCR; TCRdb's copy has only in-frame clones and lacks some. The top ten clones hold 2.5% to 3.5% of a sample with 56,000 or so clones, about 86% of them seen once. This specimen belongs to a study of PD-L1 blockade in urothelial cancer. About the study: Blood was analyzed 3 weeks (second dose) and 6 weeks after treatment start. Peripheral blood specimens exhibited a median yield of 141,255 T cells.

Diagnoses among patients were locally advanced or metastatic urothelial carcinoma. Broader study findings: Lower than median blood TCR clonality before treatment predicted better survival.

This clonotype was sampled from a man aged 45-60 years with urothelial cancer. The sequenced sample was PBMCs, obtained around atezolizumab (anti-PD-L1) treatment. The chain carries TRBV5-1 and TRBJ1-1; D gene unclear. The CDR3 nucleotides read TGCGCCAGCAGCTTGGAGGGAGGGATGAACACTGAAGCTTTCTTT. As protein: CASSLEGGMNTEAFF.